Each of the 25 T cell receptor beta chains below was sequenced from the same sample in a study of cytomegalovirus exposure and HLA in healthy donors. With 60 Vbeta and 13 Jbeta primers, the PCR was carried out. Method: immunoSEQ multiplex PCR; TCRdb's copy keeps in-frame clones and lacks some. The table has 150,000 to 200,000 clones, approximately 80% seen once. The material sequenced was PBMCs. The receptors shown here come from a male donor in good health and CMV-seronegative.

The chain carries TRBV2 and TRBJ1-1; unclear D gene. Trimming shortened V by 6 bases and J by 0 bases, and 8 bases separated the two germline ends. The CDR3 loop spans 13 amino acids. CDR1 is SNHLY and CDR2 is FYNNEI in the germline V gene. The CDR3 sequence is CASRGELNTEAFF. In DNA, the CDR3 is TGTGCCAGCAGGGGAGAGTTGAACACTGAAGCTTTCTTT. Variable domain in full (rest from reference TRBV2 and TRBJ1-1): EPEVTQTPSHQVTQMGQEVILRCVPISNHLYFYWYRQILGQKVEFLVSFYNNEISEKSEIFDDQFSVERPDGSNFTLKIRSTKLEDSAMYFCASRGELNTEAFFGQGTRLTVV.

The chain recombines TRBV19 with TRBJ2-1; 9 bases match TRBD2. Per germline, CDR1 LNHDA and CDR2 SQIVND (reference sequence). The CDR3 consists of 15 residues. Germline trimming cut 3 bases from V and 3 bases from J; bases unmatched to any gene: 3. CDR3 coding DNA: TGTGCCAGTAGTATGCGGGGGGGGATCTACAATGAGCAGTTCTTC. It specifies CASSMRGGIYNEQFF.

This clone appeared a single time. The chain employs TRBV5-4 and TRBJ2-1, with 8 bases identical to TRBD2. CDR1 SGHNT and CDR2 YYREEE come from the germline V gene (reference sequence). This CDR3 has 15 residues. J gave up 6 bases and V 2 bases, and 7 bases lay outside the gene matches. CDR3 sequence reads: CASSFHSGAINEQFF. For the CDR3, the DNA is TGTGCCAGCAGCTTCCATAGCGGGGCAATCAATGAGCAGTTCTTC.

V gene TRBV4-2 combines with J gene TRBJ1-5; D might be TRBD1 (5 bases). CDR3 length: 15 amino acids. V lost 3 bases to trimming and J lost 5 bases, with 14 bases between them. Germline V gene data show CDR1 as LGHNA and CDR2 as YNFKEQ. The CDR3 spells CASSQAWDLDQPQHF. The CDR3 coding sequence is TGTGCCAGCAGCCAGGCTTGGGACTTAGATCAGCCCCAGCATTTT.

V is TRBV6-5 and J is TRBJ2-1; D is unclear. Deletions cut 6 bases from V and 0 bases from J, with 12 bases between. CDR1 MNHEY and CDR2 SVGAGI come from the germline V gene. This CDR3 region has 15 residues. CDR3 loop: CASSEILSSYNEQFF. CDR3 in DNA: TGTGCCAGCAGCGAGATACTGAGCTCCTACAATGAGCAGTTCTTC.

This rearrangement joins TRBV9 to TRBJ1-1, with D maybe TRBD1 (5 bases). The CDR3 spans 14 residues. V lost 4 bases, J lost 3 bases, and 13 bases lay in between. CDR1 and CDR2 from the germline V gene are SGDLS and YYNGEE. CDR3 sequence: CASSRDRTDTEAFF. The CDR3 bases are TGTGCCAGCAGCCGCGACAGAACGGACACTGAAGCTTTCTTT.

The CDR3 region has the DNA TGTGCCAGCAGCTTTGGACAGGGGGCGACAACTAATGAAAAACTGTTTTTT. Its protein product is CASSFGQGATTNEKLFF. The chain joins TRBV11-2 to TRBJ1-4, with 11 positions matching TRBD1. Trimming removed 3 bases from V and 0 bases from J; junction bases left unmatched: 3. Germline-derived CDR1 and CDR2 are SGHAT and FQNNGV. CDR3 length: 17 amino acids.

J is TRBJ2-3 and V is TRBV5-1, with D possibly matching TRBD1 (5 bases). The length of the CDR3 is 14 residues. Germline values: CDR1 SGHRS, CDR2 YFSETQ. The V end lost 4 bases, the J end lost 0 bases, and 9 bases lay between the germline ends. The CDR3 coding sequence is TGCGCCAGCAGCGGTCAGGGTAGCACAGATACGCAGTATTTT. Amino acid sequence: CASSGQGSTDTQYF.

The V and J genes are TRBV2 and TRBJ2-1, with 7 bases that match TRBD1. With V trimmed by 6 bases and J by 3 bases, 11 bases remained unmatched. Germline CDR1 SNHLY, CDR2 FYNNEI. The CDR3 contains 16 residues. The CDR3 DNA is TGTGCCAGCAGGGGGGAAGGGCAGGGGGTCTACAATGAGCAGTTCTTC. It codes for CASRGEGQGVYNEQFF.

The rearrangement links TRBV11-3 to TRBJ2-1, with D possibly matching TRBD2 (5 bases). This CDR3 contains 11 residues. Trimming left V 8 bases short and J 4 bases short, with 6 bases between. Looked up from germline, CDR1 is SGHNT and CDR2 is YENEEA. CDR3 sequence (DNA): TGTGCCAGCGGGAGTTACAATGAGCAGTTCTTC. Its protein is CASGSYNEQFF.

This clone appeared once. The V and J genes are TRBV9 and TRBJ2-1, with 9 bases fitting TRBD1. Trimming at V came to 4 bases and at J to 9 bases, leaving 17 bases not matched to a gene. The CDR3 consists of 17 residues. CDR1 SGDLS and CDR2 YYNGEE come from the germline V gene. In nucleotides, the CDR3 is TGTGCCAGCAGCTCTCGAACAGGGGGCCGTACTATTAGTGAGCAGTTCTTC. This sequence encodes CASSSRTGGRTISEQFF. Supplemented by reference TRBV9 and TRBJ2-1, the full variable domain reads DSGVTQTPKHLITATGQRVTLRCSPRSGDLSVYWYQQSLDQGLQFLIQYYNGEERAKGNILERFSAQQFPDLHSELNLSSLELGDSALYFCASSSRTGGRTISEQFFGPGTRLTVL.

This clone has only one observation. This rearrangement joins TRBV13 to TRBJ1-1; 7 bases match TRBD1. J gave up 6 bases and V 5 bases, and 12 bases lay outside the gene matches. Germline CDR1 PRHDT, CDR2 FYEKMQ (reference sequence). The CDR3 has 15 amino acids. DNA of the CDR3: TGTGCCAGCAGCCCCTCGGGACAGTTCCCCCCTGAAGCTTTCTTT. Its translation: CASSPSGQFPPEAFF.

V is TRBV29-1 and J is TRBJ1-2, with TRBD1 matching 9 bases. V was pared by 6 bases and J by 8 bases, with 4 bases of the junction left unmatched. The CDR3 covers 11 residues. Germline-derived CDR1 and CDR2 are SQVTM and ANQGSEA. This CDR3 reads CSVGQGRGYTF. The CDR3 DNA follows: TGCAGCGTAGGACAGGGGAGAGGCTACACCTTC. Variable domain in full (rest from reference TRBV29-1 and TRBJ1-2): SAVISQKPSRDICQRGTSLTIQCQVDSQVTMMFWYRQQPGQSLTLIATANQGSEATYESGFVIDKFPISRPNLTFSTLTVSNMSPEDSSIYLCSVGQGRGYTFGSGTRLTVV.

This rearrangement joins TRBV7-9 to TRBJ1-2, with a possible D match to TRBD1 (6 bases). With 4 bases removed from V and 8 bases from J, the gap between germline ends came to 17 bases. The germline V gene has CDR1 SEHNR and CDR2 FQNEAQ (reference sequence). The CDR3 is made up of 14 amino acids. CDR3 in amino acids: CASSSTTGMRGYTF. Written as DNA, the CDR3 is TGTGCCAGCAGCTCAACAACAGGGATGAGGGGCTACACCTTC.

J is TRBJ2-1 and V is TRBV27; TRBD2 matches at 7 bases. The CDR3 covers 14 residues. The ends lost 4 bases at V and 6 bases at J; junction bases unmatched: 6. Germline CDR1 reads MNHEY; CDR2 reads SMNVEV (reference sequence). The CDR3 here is CASSWGGVRNEQFF. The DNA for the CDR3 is TGTGCCAGCAGTTGGGGGGGGGTTCGCAATGAGCAGTTCTTC.

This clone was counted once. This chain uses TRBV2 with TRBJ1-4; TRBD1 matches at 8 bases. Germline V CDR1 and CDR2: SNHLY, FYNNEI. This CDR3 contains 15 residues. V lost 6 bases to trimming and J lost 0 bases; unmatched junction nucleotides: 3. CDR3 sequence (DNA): TGTGCCAGCAGGGGACAGGCCGCAACTAATGAAAAACTGTTTTTT. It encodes CASRGQAATNEKLFF. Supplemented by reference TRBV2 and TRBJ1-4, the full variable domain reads EPEVTQTPSHQVTQMGQEVILRCVPISNHLYFYWYRQILGQKVEFLVSFYNNEISEKSEIFDDQFSVERPDGSNFTLKIRSTKLEDSAMYFCASRGQAATNEKLFFGSGTQLSVL.

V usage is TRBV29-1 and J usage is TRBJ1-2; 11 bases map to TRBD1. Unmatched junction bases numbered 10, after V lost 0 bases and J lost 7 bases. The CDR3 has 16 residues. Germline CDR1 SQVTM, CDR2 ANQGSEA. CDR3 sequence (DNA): TGCAGCGTTGAAGATTCCCCGGGACAGGGGGTTGGTGGCTACACCTTC. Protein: CSVEDSPGQGVGGYTF.

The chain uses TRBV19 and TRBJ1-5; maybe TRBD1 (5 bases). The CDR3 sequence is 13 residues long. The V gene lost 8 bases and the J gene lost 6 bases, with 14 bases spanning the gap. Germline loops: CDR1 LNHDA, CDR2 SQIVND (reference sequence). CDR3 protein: CASSGAGGQPQHF. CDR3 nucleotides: TGTGCCAGTTCCGGGGCGGGGGGTCAGCCCCAGCATTTT.

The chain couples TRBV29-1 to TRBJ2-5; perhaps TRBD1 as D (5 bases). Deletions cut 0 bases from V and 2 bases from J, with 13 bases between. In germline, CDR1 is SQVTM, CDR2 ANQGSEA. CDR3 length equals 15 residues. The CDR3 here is CSVEDLGLPQETQYF. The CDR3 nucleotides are TGCAGCGTTGAAGATCTGGGGCTGCCACAAGAGACCCAGTACTTC.

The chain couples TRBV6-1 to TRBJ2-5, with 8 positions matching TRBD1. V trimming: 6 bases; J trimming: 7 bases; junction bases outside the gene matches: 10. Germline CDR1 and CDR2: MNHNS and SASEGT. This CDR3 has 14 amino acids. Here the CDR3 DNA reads TGTGCCAGCAGCGGACAGGGAGGAATTGGGACCCAGTACTTC. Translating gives CASSGQGGIGTQYF.

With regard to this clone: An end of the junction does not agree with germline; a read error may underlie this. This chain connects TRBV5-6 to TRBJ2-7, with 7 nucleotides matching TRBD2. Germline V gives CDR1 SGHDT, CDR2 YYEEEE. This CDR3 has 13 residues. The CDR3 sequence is CASSSGLSYERYF. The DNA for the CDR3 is TGTGCCAGCAGCTCGGGACTATCCTACGAGCGGTACTTC.

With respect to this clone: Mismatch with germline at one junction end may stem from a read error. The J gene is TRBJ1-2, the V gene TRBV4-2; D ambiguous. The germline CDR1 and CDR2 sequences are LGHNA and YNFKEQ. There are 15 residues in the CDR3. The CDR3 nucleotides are TGTGCCAGCAGCCCAACAGCGACGCCAGACTATGGCTACCCCTTC. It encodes CASSPTATPDYGYPF.

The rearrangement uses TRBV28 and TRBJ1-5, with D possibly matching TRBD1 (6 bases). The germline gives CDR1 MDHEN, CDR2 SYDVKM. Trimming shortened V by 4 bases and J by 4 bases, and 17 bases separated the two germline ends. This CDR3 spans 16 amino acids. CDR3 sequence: CASSWEQGDRNQPQHF. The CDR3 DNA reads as TGTGCCAGCAGTTGGGAACAGGGCGACCGTAATCAGCCCCAGCATTTT.

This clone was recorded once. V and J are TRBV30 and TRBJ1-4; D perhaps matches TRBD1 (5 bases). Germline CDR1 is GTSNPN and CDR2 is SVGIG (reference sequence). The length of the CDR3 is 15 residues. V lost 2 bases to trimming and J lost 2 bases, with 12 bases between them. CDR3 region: CAWSLPDMTNEKLFF. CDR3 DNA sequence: TGTGCCTGGAGTTTGCCGGACATGACTAATGAAAAACTGTTTTTT.

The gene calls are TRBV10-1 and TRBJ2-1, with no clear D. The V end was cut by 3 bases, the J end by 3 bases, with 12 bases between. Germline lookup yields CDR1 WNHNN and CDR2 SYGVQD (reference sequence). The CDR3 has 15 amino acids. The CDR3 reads CASSDQRAYYNEQFF. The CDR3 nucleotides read TGCGCCAGCAGTGACCAGCGCGCCTACTACAATGAGCAGTTCTTC.